This T cell receptor (beta chain) is drawn from a study of T cells in Graves' hyperthyroidism and ophthalmopathy. Study findings and constraints: With a median lead of around 6.7 months before onset, the model predicted ophthalmopathy. Ophthalmopathy and stable hyperthyroidism were separated by a 13 V-J model.

It was RNA transcripts that yielded the amplified TCR beta CDR3 regions. When the TCR CDR3 underwent first-round RT-PCR, the HTBI primer set was used. TCRdb called the multiplex PCR reads again in MiXCR, with one record for every CDR3 protein. The sample has some 360,000 distinct CDR3 sequences; about a sixth are singletons. The CDR3 runs 14 residues. Trimming removed 0 bases from V and 7 bases from J, with 10 bases in between. Exclusion followed for patients with uncontrolled infection, other autoimmune disease, pregnancy or lactation. The sample holds many counts of this clonotype. No antigen is known for it.

The receptor was derived from a woman in her thirties or forties with Graves' ophthalmopathy. What was sequenced was blood. V gene TRBV12-3 or TRBV12-4 combines with J gene TRBJ1-3; tentatively, D is TRBD1 (5 bases). In nucleotides, the CDR3 is TGTGCCAGCAGTTTAGCAGGGGCCCGGAACACCATATATTTT. Translated, it gives CASSLAGARNTIYF.